One sample yielded the 5 T cell receptor beta chains listed below, sequenced in a study of beta chain features in type 1 diabetes. The study's findings and limits: For Type 1 diabetes patients, all four CD4+ subsets carried TCRB CDR3s that were moderately but significantly shorter.

Isolated RNA was reverse transcribed in full, so expressed TCRB transcripts were sequenced. Clones were read by immunoSEQ multiplex PCR, and TCRdb kept only the in-frame ones, dropping some. Counted here are 230,000 or so clones, around 15% occurring once; the ten biggest clones make up 0.08% to 0.095%. These receptors' antigens are unknown. The sample comprised naive CD4+ T cells from blood. The receptors shown here come from a man aged 25 to 45 with type 1 diabetes.

The rearrangement uses TRBV18 and TRBJ2-3, with D maybe TRBD1 (6 bases). CDR3 length: 14 residues. Germline values: CDR1 KGHSH, CDR2 LQKENI. V lost 8 bases to trimming and J lost 0 bases, with 12 bases between them. The CDR3 loop reads CASRGQSSTDTQYF. CDR3 nucleotides: TGTGCCAGCCGTGGACAGTCTAGCACAGATACGCAGTATTTT.

V is TRBV4-1 and J is TRBJ2-1, with D perhaps being TRBD1 or TRBD2 (5 bases each). The CDR3 runs 16 residues. Trimming removed 3 bases from V and 7 bases from J, with 19 bases in between. The germline V gene has CDR1 MGHRA and CDR2 YSYEKL. The CDR3 loop is CASSHPGRYPGNEQFF. The CDR3 DNA follows: TGCGCCAGCAGCCATCCGGGACGTTACCCGGGGAATGAGCAGTTCTTC.

This clone was detected only a few times. The DNA for the CDR3 is TGTGCCATCAGTGAGTCAATAACAGGAGGGAACTACGAGCAGTACTTC. Translation gives CAISESITGGNYEQYF. The J gene is TRBJ2-7, the V gene TRBV10-3, with D tentatively TRBD2 (6 bases). The CDR3 covers 16 residues. Trimming took off 0 bases at V and 3 bases at J, with 15 bases between the two ends. Germline lookup yields CDR1 ENHRY and CDR2 SYGVKD.

The CDR3, as DNA: TGTGCCTGGAGTGACCGACTCTACTACGAGCAGTACTTC. This codes for CAWSDRLYYEQYF. The rearrangement joins TRBV30 to TRBJ2-7, with D unclear. Germline assignment: CDR1 GTSNPN and CDR2 SVGIG (reference sequence). The ends were cut back, 1 base at V and 3 bases at J, with 10 bases in the middle. This CDR3 contains 13 residues.

On this clone: Other nucleotide sequences in the sample specify the same CDR3. The chain combines TRBV9 with TRBJ2-3, with D maybe TRBD2 (7 bases). From germline, CDR1 is SGDLS and CDR2 YYNGEE. This CDR3 comprises 15 residues. V dropped 0 bases and J dropped 2 bases, with 10 bases sitting between them. CDR3: CASSVAGGHTDTQYF. The CDR3 region has the DNA TGTGCCAGCAGCGTAGCGGGGGGACACACAGATACGCAGTATTTT.